Reported below is one T cell receptor beta chain. The antigen is unknown. The data belong to a study of T-cell memory formation after mild COVID-19. Study-wide findings and caveats: The main location of contracting CD4+ clones was CM and EM, and that of contracting CD8+ clones was EMRA. Whether second-wave clones peaking at day 37 were SARS-CoV-2 specific went unconfirmed. Pre-infection memory carried some responding clones, suggesting that cross-reactive memory joined.

cDNA libraries for TCR alpha and TCR beta, carrying sample barcodes and UMIs, came from 5'RACE with constant-segment primers. TCRdb re-derived calls from the 5' RACE reads in MiXCR, one entry per CDR3 protein. Here the sample spans nearly 350,000 distinct CDR3 sequences, 10% to 15% being singletons. Germline loops: CDR1 SQVTM, CDR2 ANQGSEA. This CDR3 is built from 15 residues. J lost 0 bases, V lost 3 bases, and 4 bases had no gene match. Sequenced input: PBMCs or a T cell subset sorted from them (not recorded which). The TCR comes from a man aged 18-30 years who had mild COVID-19 (a few samples of this study predate the infection). Cell type and time point are not known. The rearrangement links TRBV29-1 to TRBJ2-2; TRBD1 matches at 7 bases. The CDR3 sequence is CSVDLGTANTGELFF. The CDR3 DNA is TGCAGCGTTGATTTAGGGACAGCGAACACCGGGGAGCTGTTTTTT.